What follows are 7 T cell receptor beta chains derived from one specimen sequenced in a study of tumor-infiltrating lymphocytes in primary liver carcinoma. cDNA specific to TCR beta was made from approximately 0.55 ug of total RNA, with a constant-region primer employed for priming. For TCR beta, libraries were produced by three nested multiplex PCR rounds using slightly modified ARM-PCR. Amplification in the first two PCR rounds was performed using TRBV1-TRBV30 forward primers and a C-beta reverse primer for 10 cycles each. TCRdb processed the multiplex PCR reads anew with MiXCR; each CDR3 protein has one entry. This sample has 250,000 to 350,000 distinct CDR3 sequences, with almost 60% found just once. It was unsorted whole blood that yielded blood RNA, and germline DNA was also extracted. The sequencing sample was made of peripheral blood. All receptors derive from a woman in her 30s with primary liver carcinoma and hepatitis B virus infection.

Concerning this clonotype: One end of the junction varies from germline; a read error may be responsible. CDR3 coding DNA: TGTGTCAGCAGCTTAGCGGCCACTGATGCCTACGAGCAGTACTTC. Translating it yields CVSSLAATDAYEQYF. V is TRBV11-2 and J is TRBJ2-7, with a possible D match to TRBD2 (6 bases). Germline V gene data show CDR1 as SGHAT and CDR2 as FQNNGV. This CDR3 region has 15 residues.

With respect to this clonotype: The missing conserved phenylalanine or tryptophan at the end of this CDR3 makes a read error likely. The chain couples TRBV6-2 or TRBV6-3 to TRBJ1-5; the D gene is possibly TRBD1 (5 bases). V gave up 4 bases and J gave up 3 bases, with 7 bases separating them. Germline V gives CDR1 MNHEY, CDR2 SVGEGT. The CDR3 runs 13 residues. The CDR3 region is CASSCRDNQPQHL. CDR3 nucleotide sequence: TGTGCCAGCAGTTGCAGGGACAATCAGCCCCAGCATCTT.

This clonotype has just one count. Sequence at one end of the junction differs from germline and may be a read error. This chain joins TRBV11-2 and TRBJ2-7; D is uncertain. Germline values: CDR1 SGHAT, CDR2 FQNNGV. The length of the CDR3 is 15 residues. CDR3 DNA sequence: TGTAACAGCAGCTTTGGGTCGGGCCACATAGACGAGCAGTACTTT. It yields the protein CNSSFGSGHIDEQYF.

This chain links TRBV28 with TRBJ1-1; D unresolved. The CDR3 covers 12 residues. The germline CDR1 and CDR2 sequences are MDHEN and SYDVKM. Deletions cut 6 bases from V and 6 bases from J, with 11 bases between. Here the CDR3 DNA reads TGTGCCAGCAGGGGGATGAGGGCTGAAGCTTTCTTT. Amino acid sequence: CASRGMRAEAFF.

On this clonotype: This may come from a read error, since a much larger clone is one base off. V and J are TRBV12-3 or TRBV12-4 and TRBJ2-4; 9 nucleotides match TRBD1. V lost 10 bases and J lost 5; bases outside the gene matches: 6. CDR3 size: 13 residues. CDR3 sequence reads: CAITRDRENIQYF. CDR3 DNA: TGTGCCATCACCCGGGACAGGGAAAACATTCAGTACTTC.

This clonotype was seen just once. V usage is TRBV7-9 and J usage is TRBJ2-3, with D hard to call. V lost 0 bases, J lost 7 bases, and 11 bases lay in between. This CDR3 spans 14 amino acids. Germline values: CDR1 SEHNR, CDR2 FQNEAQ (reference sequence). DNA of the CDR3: TGTGCCAGCAGCTTAGCGCAGTCGACATATACGCAGTATTTT. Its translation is CASSLAQSTYTQYF.

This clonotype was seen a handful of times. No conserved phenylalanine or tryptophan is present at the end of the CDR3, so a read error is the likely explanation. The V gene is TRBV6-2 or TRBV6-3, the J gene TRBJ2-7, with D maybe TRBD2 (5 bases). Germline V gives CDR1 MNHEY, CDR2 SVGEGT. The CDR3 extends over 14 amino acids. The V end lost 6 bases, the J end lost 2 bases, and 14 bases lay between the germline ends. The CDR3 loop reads CASSSGSNPYEQYL. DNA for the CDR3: TGTGCCAGCAGCTCGGGATCTAACCCCTACGAGCAGTACCTC.